The clone carrying this T cell receptor beta chain showed up many times. Its antigen remains unidentified. In TCRdb, the 5' RACE reads were re-called with MiXCR into one record per CDR3 protein. The sample has about 59,000 distinct CDR3 sequences; roughly 3.3% are singletons. Germline V lookup: CDR1 SGHTA, CDR2 FQGNSA. Between the trimmed V and J ends, which lost 0 bases and 0 bases, there was a span of 8 bases. The CDR3 runs to 15 residues. These data belong to a study of neurological immune-mediated disorders. The unsorted libraries originated from 2 million PBMCs kept at -80 C. Findings and limits, study-wide: The absence of shared CDR3 amino acid sequences among expanded clones across subjects suggests private repertoires in all groups.

The clonotype comes from a woman in her twenties or thirties with multiple sclerosis. The sample was PBMCs. V and J are TRBV7-2 and TRBJ1-1; TRBD1 might be the D (5 bases). CDR3 residues: CASSLAGAMNTEAFF. The CDR3 DNA sequence: TGTGCCAGCAGCTTAGCCGGGGCAATGAACACTGAAGCTTTCTTT.